The 9 T cell receptor beta chains in this list originate from one sample, sequenced in a study of chemoradiotherapy in HPV16-positive cancers. Clones were sequenced by immunoSEQ multiplex PCR, and TCRdb holds only the in-frame ones, with some missing. The top ten clones hold more than 15% of a sample with more than 25,000 clones, over 90% of them seen once. The starting material was blood, obtained from a patient who underwent chemoradiotherapy. The receptors here all came from a human donor with HPV-associated anogenital cancer.

The chain carries TRBV7-2 and TRBJ2-5; no reliable D call. V shed 6 bases and J shed 2 bases, with 4 bases lying between them. Germline lookup yields CDR1 SGHTA and CDR2 FQGNSA. This CDR3 has 11 residues. The CDR3 spells CASSLQETQYF. The CDR3 DNA reads TGTGCCAGCAGTTTACAAGAGACCCAGTACTTC.

This clone has only one observation. The genes are TRBV4-1 and TRBJ2-5; D may be TRBD2 (6 bases). Germline V gene data show CDR1 as MGHRA and CDR2 as YSYEKL. CDR3 length equals 14 residues. The V end was cut by 0 bases, the J end by 10 bases, with 15 bases between. The CDR3 DNA reads as TGCGCCAGCAGCCAAGAGGGGGGATTAGGGTTCCAGTACTTC. Translation gives CASSQEGGLGFQYF.

This clone has just one count. The chain joins TRBV4-3 to TRBJ1-2; TRBD1 is a possible D gene (6 bases). Between the trimmed V and J ends, which lost 0 bases and 3 bases, there was a span of 14 bases. Looked up from germline, CDR1 is LGHNA and CDR2 is YSLEER. CDR3 length equals 16 residues. CDR3 coding DNA: TGCGCCAGCAGCCAAGACCCGGGGGGCGCGGACTATGGCTACACCTTC. Protein sequence: CASSQDPGGADYGYTF.

The CDR3 reads CASTRPHRDYEQYF. Here the CDR3 DNA reads TGTGCCAGCACCAGGCCGCACAGGGACTACGAGCAGTACTTC. The V and J genes are TRBV11-3 and TRBJ2-5; a possible D gene is TRBD1 (6 bases). Judging by the DNA end, TRBJ2-7 fits better; the J call may be wrong. The CDR3 sequence is 14 residues long. Germline assignment: CDR1 SGHNT and CDR2 YENEEA.

The V gene is TRBV6-5, the J gene TRBJ2-2; D is ambiguous. Looked up from germline, CDR1 is MNHEY and CDR2 is SVGAGI. There are 13 residues in the CDR3. Trimming pared 4 bases from V and 4 bases from J, leaving 7 bases between. The DNA for the CDR3 is TGTGCCAGCAGTTTACAAGTCACCGGGGAGCTGTTTTTT. Encoded protein: CASSLQVTGELFF.

The rearrangement uses TRBV15 and TRBJ2-2; 10 nucleotides line up with TRBD1. Germline V gene lookup returns CDR1 LNHNV and CDR2 YYDKDF (reference sequence). The CDR3 is made up of 16 amino acids. Trimming cost V 1 base and J 4 bases; bases outside gene matches: 3. The chain's CDR3 is CATSRVGTGVTGELFF. The CDR3 region has the DNA TGTGCCACCAGCAGAGTCGGGACAGGGGTCACCGGGGAGCTGTTTTTT.

The V gene is TRBV29-1, the J gene TRBJ1-1; D is ambiguous. V gave up 7 bases and J gave up 3 bases, with 15 bases separating them. The CDR3 runs 13 residues. Germline-derived CDR1 and CDR2 are SQVTM and ANQGSEA. The CDR3 nucleotides are TGCAGCGCAGAGGAGGACGGAGACACTGAAGCTTTCTTT. Translation gives CSAEEDGDTEAFF.

This rearrangement joins TRBV6-4 to TRBJ2-3; 7 bases are a match to TRBD2. This CDR3 contains 14 residues. CDR1 and CDR2 from the germline V gene are MRHNA and SNTAGT. Unmatched junction bases numbered 4, after V lost 5 bases and J lost 2 bases. The DNA for the CDR3 is TGTGCCAGCAGTCAGGGACTATACACAGATACGCAGTATTTT. Translated, it gives CASSQGLYTDTQYF.

This chain links TRBV7-9 with TRBJ2-1; 8 bases fit TRBD2. The V gene's germline CDR1 is SEHNR and CDR2 FQNEAQ (reference sequence). V shed 1 base and J 7 bases; nucleotides not matched to a gene: 6. The CDR3 totals 15 residues. The CDR3 region is CASSLVSGGRNEQFF. For the CDR3, the DNA is TGTGCCAGCAGCTTAGTCAGCGGGGGACGAAATGAGCAGTTCTTC.